What follows are 8 T cell receptor beta chains derived from one specimen sequenced in a study of T-cell memory formation after mild COVID-19. TCRdb re-derived calls from the 5' RACE reads in MiXCR, one entry per CDR3 protein. Among about 310,000 distinct CDR3 sequences listed, approximately 15% were seen once. The sequenced material came from PBMCs or a T cell subset sorted from them (not recorded which). The receptors were gathered from a man younger than 35 who had mild COVID-19 (a few samples of this study predate the infection). Cell type and time point are not known.

J is TRBJ2-3 and V is TRBV7-3; D is unresolved. The CDR3 loop spans 14 amino acids. V dropped 2 bases and J dropped 4 bases, with 10 bases sitting between them. The V gene's germline CDR1 is SGHTA and CDR2 FQGTGA. CDR3 nucleotide sequence: TGTGCCAGCAGCTTACGCCGGTTAGCAGATACGCAGTATTTT. Residues: CASSLRRLADTQYF.

CDR3 region: CASSASLGTEAFF. CDR3 nucleotides: TGTGCCAGCAGTGCTTCACTCGGTACTGAAGCTTTCTTT. The genes are TRBV6-5 and TRBJ1-1; D is ambiguous. The ends were cut back, 5 bases at V and 5 bases at J, with 12 bases in the middle. Germline CDR1 MNHEY, CDR2 SVGAGI. The CDR3 covers 13 residues.

This clonotype was picked up a small number of times. The V gene is TRBV10-2, the J gene TRBJ1-1; D possibly corresponds to TRBD1 (6 bases). CDR1 and CDR2 from the germline V gene are WSHSY and SAAADI. The CDR3 consists of 13 residues. V lost 0 bases, J lost 11 bases, and 13 bases lay in between. CDR3 region: CASSESMYREAFF. CDR3 DNA: TGCGCCAGCAGTGAGTCGATGTACAGGGAGGCTTTCTTT.

This clonotype was counted at least ten times. This chain links TRBV4-1 with TRBJ1-5, with 8 bases aligning to TRBD1. CDR1 MGHRA and CDR2 YSYEKL come from the germline V gene. J gave up 8 bases and V 1 base, and 7 bases lay outside the gene matches. The length of the CDR3 is 15 residues. DNA of the CDR3: TGCGCCAGCAGCCAAGGGGGACAGGCCGGGGAGCCCCAGCATTTT. It codes for CASSQGGQAGEPQHF.

The chain links TRBV4-3 to TRBJ1-1; no clear D gene. The ends were cut back, 1 base at V and 0 bases at J, with 9 bases in the middle. The CDR3 totals 15 residues. The germline V gene encodes CDR1 LGHNA and CDR2 YSLEER. The CDR3 here is CASSQGLQLNTEAFF. In DNA form, the CDR3 reads TGCGCCAGCAGCCAAGGGCTCCAGCTGAACACTGAAGCTTTCTTT.

J is TRBJ1-1 and V is TRBV5-1; TRBD1 matches 8 bases. The CDR3 spans 16 residues. J lost 1 base, V lost 5 bases, and 10 bases had no gene match. Germline-derived CDR1 and CDR2 are SGHRS and YFSETQ. The CDR3 loop is CASRRTLQGENTEAFF. The CDR3, as DNA: TGCGCCAGCAGGAGGACTTTACAGGGGGAGAACACTGAAGCTTTCTTT.

Only a few counts were recorded for this clonotype. J is TRBJ1-5 and V is TRBV19; 9 bases map to TRBD1. This CDR3 has 19 residues. Germline V gives CDR1 LNHDA, CDR2 SQIVND (reference sequence). The V and J ends lost 2 bases and 2 bases, in that order; junction bases with no gene match: 13. CDR3 nucleotides: TGTGCCAGTAGTATACGGTGGGCTACAGGGGGCGAGGGCAATCAGCCCCAGCATTTT. Amino acid sequence: CASSIRWATGGEGNQPQHF.

This clonotype was observed a few times. The chain uses TRBV14 and TRBJ2-3; 7 bases line up with TRBD2. Trimming cost V 4 bases and J 2 bases; bases outside gene matches: 12. The germline V gene has CDR1 SGHDN and CDR2 FVKESK. This CDR3 is built from 17 residues. Here the CDR3 reads CASSPILGRGNTDTQYF. The CDR3 DNA sequence: TGTGCCAGCAGCCCGATTTTAGGGCGGGGGAACACAGATACGCAGTATTTT.